The rows below give T cell receptor beta chains drawn from one sample of a study of blood T cell repertoires in COVID-19. Measured with immunoSEQ multiplex PCR; TCRdb has only the in-frame clones, and not every one. The sample includes more than 120,000 clones, 87% of them seen just once. The sequenced sample was peripheral blood. Receptors were obtained from a woman between 45 and 60 years old with acute or convalescent COVID-19. Each CDR3 is given with its conserved first and last residue. A D gene is named only where the DNA matches it firmly. Clone size is given for some rows only: seen once, a few or many times, or a class if the clone is expanded.

J: TRBJ2-7; D: NA; size: NA; V: TRBV18; length: 18; DNA: TGTGCCAGCTCACCGAGCCGGGACAATCGCGCCCATTCCTACGAGCAGTACTTC; CDR3: CASSPSRDNRAHSYEQYF
J: TRBJ1-2; D: NA; size: NA; V: TRBV10-3; length: 15; DNA: TGTGCCATCAGTGAGATTGACACCCCTAACTATGGCTACACCTTC; CDR3: CAISEIDTPNYGYTF
J: TRBJ2-7; D: TRBD2; size: NA; V: TRBV19; length: 14; DNA: TGTGCCAGTAATCCTGGACTAGGTCCCTACGAGCAGTACTTC; CDR3: CASNPGLGPYEQYF
J: TRBJ2-1; D: NA; size: NA; V: TRBV7-8; length: 14; DNA: TGTGCCTCATCAAGGACATCTGTTGGGAATGAGCAGTTCTTC; CDR3: CASSRTSVGNEQFF
J: TRBJ2-1; D: NA; size: few; V: TRBV18; length: 13; DNA: TGTGCCAGCTCACCAGCTAGCCACAATGAGCAGTTCTTC; CDR3: CASSPASHNEQFF
J: TRBJ2-5; D: TRBD2; size: NA; V: TRBV19; length: 16; DNA: TGTGCCAGTAGTATCCGGGGGGGTTGGACTTCAGAGACCCAGTACTTC; CDR3: CASSIRGGWTSETQYF
J: TRBJ1-4; D: NA; size: many; V: TRBV7-9; length: 17; DNA: TGTGCCAGCAGCTTATTATGGGAGATCGCAACTAATGAAAAACTGTTTTTT; CDR3: CASSLLWEIATNEKLFF
J: TRBJ2-5; D: NA; size: NA; V: TRBV21-1; length: 16; DNA: TGTGCCAGCAGCAAATGCTTGCGGGAGGGTCGGGAGACCCAGTACTTC; CDR3: CASSKCLREGRETQYF
J: TRBJ1-1; D: NA; size: few; V: TRBV2; length: 13; DNA: TGTGCCAGCAGTGTCGAGAAGGCCGGGGGAGCTTTCTTT; CDR3: CASSVEKAGGAFF
J: TRBJ1-1; D: NA; size: NA; V: TRBV6-1; length: 16; DNA: TGTGCCAGCAGTGACCGACAGGCCCGTTTGAACACTGAAGCTTTCTTT; CDR3: CASSDRQARLNTEAFF
J: TRBJ2-7; D: NA; size: NA; V: TRBV20-1; length: 14; DNA: TGCAGTGCTAGTTCTCGGGAATTCTCCTACGAGCAGTACTTC; CDR3: CSASSREFSYEQYF
J: TRBJ1-2; D: TRBD1; size: NA; V: TRBV27; length: 15; DNA: TGTGCCAGCAGTACCTACGGCGGGACAGGGAGCGGCTACACCTTC; CDR3: CASSTYGGTGSGYTF
J: TRBJ1-2; D: NA; size: NA; V: TRBV2; length: 13; DNA: TGTGCCAGCAATGCGGACACAAGCTATGGCTACACCTTC; CDR3: CASNADTSYGYTF
J: TRBJ1-1; D: TRBD1; size: NA; V: TRBV11-3; length: 16; DNA: TGTGCCAGCAGCTTAAGGGCCGGCAGGGGGGACACTGAAGCTTTCTTT; CDR3: CASSLRAGRGDTEAFF
J: TRBJ1-2; D: TRBD1; size: medium-sized; V: TRBV5-4; length: 15; DNA: TGTGCCAGCAGCTTGGACAGGGGAAATAACTATGGCTACACCTTC; CDR3: CASSLDRGNNYGYTF
J: TRBJ2-5; D: NA; size: NA; V: TRBV11-2; length: 15; DNA: TGTGCCAGCAGCTTAGAGCGATGGCGGGGAGAGACCCAGTACTTC; CDR3: CASSLERWRGETQYF